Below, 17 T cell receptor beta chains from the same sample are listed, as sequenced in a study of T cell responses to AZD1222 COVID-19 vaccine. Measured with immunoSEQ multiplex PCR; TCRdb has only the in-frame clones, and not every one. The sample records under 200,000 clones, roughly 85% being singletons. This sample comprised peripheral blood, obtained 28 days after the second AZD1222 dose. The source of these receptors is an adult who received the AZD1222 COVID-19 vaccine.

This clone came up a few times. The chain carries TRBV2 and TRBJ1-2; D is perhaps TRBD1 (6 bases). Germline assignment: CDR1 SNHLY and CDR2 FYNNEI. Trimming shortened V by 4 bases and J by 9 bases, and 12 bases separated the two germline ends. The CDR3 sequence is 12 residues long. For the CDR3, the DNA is TGTGCCAGCAGTGGAGGGGGAGAAAGCTACACCTTC. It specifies CASSGGGESYTF.

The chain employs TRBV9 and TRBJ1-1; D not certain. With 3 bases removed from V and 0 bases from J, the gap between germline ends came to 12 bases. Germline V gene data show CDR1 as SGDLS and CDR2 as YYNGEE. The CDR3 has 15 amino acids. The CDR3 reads CASSGGPFMNTEAFF. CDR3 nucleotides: TGTGCCAGCAGCGGAGGACCTTTCATGAACACTGAAGCTTTCTTT.

The CDR3 sequence is CASSSGLSGANVLTF. The CDR3 DNA is TGTGCCAGCAGCTCCGGCCTGTCTGGGGCCAACGTCCTGACTTTC. The V call is TRBV13, the J call TRBJ2-6, with no clear D. Germline CDR1 and CDR2: PRHDT and FYEKMQ (reference sequence). With 4 bases removed from V and 1 base from J, the gap between germline ends came to 8 bases. The CDR3 length is 15 residues.

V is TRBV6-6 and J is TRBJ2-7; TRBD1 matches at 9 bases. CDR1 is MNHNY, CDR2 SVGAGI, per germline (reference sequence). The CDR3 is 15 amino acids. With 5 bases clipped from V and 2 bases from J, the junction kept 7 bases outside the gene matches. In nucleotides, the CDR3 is TGTGCCAGCAGTCACCGGGACAGGGTCACCTACGAGCAGTACTTC. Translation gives CASSHRDRVTYEQYF.

In DNA, the CDR3 is TGTGCCAGCAGTCCCCAAGAGACCCAGTACTTC. Protein: CASSPQETQYF. The V and J genes are TRBV6-6 and TRBJ2-5, with D uncertain. CDR1 and CDR2 (germline): MNHNY, SVGAGI (reference sequence). Between the trimmed V and J ends, which lost 5 bases and 1 base, there was a span of 2 bases. This CDR3 has 11 residues.

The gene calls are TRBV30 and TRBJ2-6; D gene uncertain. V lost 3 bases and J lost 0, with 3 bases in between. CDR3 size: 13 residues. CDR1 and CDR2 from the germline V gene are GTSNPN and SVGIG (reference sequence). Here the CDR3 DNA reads TGTGCCTGGAGGACCTCTGGGGCCAACGTCCTGACTTTC. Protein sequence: CAWRTSGANVLTF.

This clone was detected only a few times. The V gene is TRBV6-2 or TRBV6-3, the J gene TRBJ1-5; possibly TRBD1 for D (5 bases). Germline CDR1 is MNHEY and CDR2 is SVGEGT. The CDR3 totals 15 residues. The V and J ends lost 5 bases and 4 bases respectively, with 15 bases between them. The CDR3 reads CASSRYKTDNQPQHF. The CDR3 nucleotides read TGTGCCAGCAGTCGCTATAAGACAGATAATCAGCCCCAGCATTTT.

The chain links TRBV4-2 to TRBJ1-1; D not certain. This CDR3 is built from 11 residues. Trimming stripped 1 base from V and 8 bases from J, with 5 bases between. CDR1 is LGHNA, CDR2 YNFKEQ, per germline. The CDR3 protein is CASSQATEAFF. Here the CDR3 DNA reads TGTGCCAGCAGCCAAGCGACCGAAGCTTTCTTT.

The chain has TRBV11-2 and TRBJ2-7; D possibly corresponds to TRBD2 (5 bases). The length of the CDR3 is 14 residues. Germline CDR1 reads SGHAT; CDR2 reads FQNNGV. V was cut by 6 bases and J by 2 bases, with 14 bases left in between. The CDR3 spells CASSRDGITYEQYF. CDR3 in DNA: TGTGCCAGCAGTAGAGACGGGATTACCTACGAGCAGTACTTC.

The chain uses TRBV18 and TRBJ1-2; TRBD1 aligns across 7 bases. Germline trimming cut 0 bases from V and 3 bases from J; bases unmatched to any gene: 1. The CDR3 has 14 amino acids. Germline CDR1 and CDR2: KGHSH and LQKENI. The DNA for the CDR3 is TGTGCCAGCTCACCACCAGGGGGCGACTATGGCTACACCTTC. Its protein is CASSPPGGDYGYTF.

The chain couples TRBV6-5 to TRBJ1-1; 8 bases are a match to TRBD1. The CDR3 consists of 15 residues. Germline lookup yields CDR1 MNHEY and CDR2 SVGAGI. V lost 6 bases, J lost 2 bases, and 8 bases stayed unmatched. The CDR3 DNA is TGTGCCAGCAGGACCCTACAGGGGGATAACACTGAAGCTTTCTTT. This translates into CASRTLQGDNTEAFF.

CDR3 coding DNA: TGTGCCAGCAGCTCCCCCTCGGGGGGGGGAGAGACCCAGTACTTC. It translates to CASSSPSGGGETQYF. The chain recombines TRBV5-4 with TRBJ2-5; 8 positions agree with TRBD2. The CDR3 covers 15 residues. Trimming took 3 bases from V and 4 from J; bases not matched to a gene: 8. The germline V gene has CDR1 SGHNT and CDR2 YYREEE (reference sequence).

CDR3 protein: CASLQGNYGYTF. The CDR3 DNA reads as TGTGCCAGCCTACAGGGCAACTATGGCTACACCTTC. V and J are TRBV5-6 and TRBJ1-2; TRBD1 is a possible D gene (6 bases). With 7 bases removed from V and 2 bases from J, the gap between germline ends came to 9 bases. Germline CDR1 and CDR2: SGHDT and YYEEEE. The CDR3 loop spans 12 amino acids. Using reference TRBV5-6 and TRBJ1-2 for the parts outside the CDR3, the full variable domain is DAGVTQSPTHLIKTRGQQVTLRCSPKSGHDTVSWYQQALGQGPQFIFQYYEEEERQRGNFPDRFSGHQFPNYSSELNVNALLLGDSALYLCASLQGNYGYTFGSGTRLTVV.

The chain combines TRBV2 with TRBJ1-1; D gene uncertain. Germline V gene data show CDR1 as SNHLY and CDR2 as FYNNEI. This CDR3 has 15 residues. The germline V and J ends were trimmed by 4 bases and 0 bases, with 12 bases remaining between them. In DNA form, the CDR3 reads TGTGCCAGCAGTGGGGGTTCAGGCCTGAACACTGAAGCTTTCTTT. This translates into CASSGGSGLNTEAFF.

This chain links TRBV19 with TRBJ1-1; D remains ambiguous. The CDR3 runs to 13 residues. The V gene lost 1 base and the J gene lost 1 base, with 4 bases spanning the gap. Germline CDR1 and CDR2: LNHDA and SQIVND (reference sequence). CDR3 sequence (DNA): TGTGCCAGTAGTATAGTTAAGAACACTGAAGCTTTCTTT. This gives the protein CASSIVKNTEAFF.

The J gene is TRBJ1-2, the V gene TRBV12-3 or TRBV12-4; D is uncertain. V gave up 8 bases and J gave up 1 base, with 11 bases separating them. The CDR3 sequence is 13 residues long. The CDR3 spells CASYSPLNYGYTF. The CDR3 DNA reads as TGTGCCAGCTATTCCCCCCTTAACTATGGCTACACCTTC.

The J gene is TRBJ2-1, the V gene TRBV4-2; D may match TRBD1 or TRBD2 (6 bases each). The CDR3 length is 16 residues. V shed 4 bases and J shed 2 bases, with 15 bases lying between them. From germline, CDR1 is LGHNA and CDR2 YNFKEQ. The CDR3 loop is CASSPAVGGAYNEQFF. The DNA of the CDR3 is TGTGCCAGCAGCCCGGCGGTGGGGGGCGCCTACAATGAGCAGTTCTTC.